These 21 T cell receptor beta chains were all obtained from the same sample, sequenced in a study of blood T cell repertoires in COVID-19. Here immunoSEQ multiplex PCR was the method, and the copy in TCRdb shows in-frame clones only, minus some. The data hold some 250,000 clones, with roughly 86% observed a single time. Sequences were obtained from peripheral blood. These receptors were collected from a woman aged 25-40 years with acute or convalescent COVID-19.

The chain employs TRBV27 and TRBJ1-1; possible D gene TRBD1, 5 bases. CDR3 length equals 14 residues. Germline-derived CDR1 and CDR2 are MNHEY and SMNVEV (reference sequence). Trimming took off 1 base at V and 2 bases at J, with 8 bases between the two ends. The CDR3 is CASSLYRLNTEAFF. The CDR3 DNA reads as TGTGCCAGCAGTTTATACAGGTTAAACACTGAAGCTTTCTTT.

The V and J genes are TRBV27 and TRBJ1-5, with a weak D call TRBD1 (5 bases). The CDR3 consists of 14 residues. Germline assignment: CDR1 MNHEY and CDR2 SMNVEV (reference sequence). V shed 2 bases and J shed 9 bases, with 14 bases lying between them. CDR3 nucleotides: TGTGCCAGCAGTTTAGTGGGGGGGGTAGGGCCCCAGCATTTT. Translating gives CASSLVGGVGPQHF.

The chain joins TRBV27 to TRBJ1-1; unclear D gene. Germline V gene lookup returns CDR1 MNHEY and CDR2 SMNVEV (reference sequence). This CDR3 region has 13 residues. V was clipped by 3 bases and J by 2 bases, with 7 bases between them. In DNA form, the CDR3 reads TGTGCCAGCAGTTTGAGTAGAAACACTGAAGCTTTCTTT. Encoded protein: CASSLSRNTEAFF.

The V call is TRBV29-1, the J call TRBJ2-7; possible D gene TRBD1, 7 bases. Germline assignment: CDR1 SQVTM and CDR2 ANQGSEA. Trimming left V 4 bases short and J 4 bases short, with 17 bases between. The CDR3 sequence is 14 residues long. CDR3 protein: CSVGGSGGRYEQYF. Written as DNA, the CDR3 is TGCAGCGTTGGGGGCTCAGGGGGGAGATACGAGCAGTACTTC.

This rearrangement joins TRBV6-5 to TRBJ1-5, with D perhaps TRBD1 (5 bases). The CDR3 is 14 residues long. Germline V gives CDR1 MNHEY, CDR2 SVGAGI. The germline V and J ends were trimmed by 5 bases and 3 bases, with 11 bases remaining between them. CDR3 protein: CASSLQANNQPQHF. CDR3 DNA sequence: TGTGCCAGCAGTCTACAGGCGAACAATCAGCCCCAGCATTTT.

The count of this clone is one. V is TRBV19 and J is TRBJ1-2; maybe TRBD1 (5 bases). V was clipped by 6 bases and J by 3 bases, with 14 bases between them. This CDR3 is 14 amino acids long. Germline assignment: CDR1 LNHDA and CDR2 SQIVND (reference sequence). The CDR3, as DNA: TGTGCCAGTAGACCTTCGGGGGATTACTATGGCTACACCTTC. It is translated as CASRPSGDYYGYTF.

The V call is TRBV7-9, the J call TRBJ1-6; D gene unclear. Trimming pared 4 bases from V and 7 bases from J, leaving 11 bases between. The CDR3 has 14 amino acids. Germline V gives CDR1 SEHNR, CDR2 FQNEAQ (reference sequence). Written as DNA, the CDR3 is TGTGCCAGCAGCTCTGGAGAAGACAATTCACCCCTCCACTTT. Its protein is CASSSGEDNSPLHF.

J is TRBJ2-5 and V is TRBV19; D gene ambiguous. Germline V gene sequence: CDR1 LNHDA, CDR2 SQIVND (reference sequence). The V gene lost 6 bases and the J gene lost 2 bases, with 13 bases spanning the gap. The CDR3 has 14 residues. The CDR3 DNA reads TGTGCCAGTAGCGTAAGTCTATCGCAAGAGACCCAGTACTTC. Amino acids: CASSVSLSQETQYF.

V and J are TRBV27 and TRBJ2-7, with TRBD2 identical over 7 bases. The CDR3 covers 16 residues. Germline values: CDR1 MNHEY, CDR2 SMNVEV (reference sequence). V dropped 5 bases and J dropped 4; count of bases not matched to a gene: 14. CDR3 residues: CASSGVSREGRYEQYF. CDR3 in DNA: TGTGCCAGCAGTGGAGTCTCGAGGGAGGGCAGATACGAGCAGTACTTC.

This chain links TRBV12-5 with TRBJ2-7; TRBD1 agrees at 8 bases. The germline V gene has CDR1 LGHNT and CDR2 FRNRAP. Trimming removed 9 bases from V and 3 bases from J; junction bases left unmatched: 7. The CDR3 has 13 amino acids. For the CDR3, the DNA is TGTGCTAGCCGGGACAGGTCATTCTACGAGCAGTACTTC. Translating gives CASRDRSFYEQYF.

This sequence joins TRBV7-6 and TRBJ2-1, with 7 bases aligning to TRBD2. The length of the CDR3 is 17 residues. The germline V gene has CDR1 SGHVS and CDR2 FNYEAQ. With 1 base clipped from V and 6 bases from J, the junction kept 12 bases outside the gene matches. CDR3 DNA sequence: TGTGCCAGCAGCTTAGGCGGGAGTGGTTTCGGTTCCAATGAGCAGTTCTTC. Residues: CASSLGGSGFGSNEQFF. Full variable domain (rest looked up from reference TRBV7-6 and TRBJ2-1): GAGVSQSPRYKVTKRGQDVALRCDPISGHVSLYWYRQALGQGPEFLTYFNYEAQQDKSGLPNDRFSAERPEGSISTLTIQRTEQRDSAMYRCASSLGGSGFGSNEQFFGPGTRLTVL.

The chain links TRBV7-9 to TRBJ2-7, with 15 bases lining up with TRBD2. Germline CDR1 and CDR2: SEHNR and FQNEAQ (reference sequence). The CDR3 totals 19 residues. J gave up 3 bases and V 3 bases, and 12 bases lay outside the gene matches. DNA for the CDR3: TGTGCCAGCAGCTTTCCAGGACTAGCGGGAGGGCCAGTTAGCTACGAGCAGTACTTC. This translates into CASSFPGLAGGPVSYEQYF. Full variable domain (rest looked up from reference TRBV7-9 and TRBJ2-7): DTGVSQNPRHKITKRGQNVTFRCDPISEHNRLYWYRQTLGQGPEFLTYFQNEAQLEKSRLLSDRFSAERPKGSFSTLEIQRTEQGDSAMYLCASSFPGLAGGPVSYEQYFGPGTRLTVT.

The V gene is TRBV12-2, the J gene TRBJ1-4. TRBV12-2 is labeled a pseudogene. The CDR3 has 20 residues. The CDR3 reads CASRLGAEPSHPATNEKLFF. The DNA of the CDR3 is TGTGCAAGTCGCTTAGGTGCGGAACCCTCCCACCCGGCAACTAATGAAAAACTGTTTTTT.

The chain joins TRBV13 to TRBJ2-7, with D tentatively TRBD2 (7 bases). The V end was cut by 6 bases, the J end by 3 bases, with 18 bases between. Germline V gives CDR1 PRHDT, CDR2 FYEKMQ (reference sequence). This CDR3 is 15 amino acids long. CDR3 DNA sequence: TGTGCCAGCAGTCCCCTCCCGGGGGGCAACTACGAGCAGTACTTC. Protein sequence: CASSPLPGGNYEQYF.

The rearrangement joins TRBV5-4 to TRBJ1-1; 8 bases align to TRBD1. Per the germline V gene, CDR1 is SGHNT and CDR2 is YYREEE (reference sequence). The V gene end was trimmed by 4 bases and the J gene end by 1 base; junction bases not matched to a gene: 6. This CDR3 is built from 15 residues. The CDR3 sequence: CASSPGQGGNTEAFF. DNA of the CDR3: TGTGCCAGCAGCCCAGGACAGGGTGGGAACACTGAAGCTTTCTTT.

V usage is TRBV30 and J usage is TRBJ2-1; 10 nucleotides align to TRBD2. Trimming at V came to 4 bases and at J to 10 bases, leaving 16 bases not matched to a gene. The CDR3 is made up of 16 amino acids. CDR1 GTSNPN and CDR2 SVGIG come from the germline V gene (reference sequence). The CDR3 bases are TGTGCCTGGACCCCTCTTCATAGCGGGAGGTCAGAGGAGCAGTTCTTC. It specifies CAWTPLHSGRSEEQFF.

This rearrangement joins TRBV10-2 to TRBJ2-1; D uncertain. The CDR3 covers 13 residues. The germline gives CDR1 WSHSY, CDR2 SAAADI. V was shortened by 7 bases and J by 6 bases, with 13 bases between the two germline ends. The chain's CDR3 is CASTQVFINEQFF. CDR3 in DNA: TGCGCCAGCACTCAGGTTTTTATCAATGAGCAGTTCTTC.

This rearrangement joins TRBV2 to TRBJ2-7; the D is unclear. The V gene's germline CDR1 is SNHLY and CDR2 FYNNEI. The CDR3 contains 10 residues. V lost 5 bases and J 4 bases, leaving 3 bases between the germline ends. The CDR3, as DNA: TGTGCCAGCAGTTCATACGAGCAGTACTTC. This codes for CASSSYEQYF.

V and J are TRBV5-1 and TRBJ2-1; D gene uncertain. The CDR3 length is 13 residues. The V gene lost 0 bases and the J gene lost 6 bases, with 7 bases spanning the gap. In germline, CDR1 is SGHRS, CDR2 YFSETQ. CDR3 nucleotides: TGCGCCAGCAGCTTGGCAGTGCTCAATGAGCAGTTCTTC. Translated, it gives CASSLAVLNEQFF.

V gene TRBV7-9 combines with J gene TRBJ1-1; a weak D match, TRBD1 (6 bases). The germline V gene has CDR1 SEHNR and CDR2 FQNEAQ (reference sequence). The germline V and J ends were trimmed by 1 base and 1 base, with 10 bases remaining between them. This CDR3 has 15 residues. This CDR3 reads CASSLGRGANTEAFF. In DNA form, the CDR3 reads TGTGCCAGCAGCTTAGGCAGGGGTGCGAACACTGAAGCTTTCTTT.

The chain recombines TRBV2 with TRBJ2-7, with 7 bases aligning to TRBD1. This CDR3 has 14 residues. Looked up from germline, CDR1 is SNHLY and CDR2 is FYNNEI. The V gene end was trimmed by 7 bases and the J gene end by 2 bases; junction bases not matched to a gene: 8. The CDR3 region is CASILVGTAYEQYF. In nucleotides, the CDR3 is TGTGCCAGCATCTTAGTCGGGACAGCCTACGAGCAGTACTTC.